The clone carrying this T cell receptor (beta chain) was picked up a small number of times. This entry comes from a study of blood T cell repertoires in COVID-19. The CDR3 runs 14 residues. The germline V gene encodes CDR1 MDHEN and CDR2 SYDVKM. With 7 bases clipped from V and 3 bases from J, the junction kept 7 bases outside the gene matches. In the study's own analysis: Estimation of nucleated cell counts relied on the amplification of reference gene primers. Measured with immunoSEQ multiplex PCR; TCRdb has only the in-frame clones, and not every one. The V and J calls and clone size were taken over from that table, and D and trimming were inferred from the DNA. The profile shows just over 75,000 clones, 70% to 90% of them singletons.

The source material was peripheral blood. The chain employs TRBV28 and TRBJ2-7; 9 bases match TRBD2. The receptor's source is a woman older than 75 with active or convalescent COVID-19. CDR3 bases: TGTGCCAGCAACGACTTTAGCGGGAGCTACGAGCAGTACTTC. The encoded protein is CASNDFSGSYEQYF.